The sequence of this T cell receptor beta chain was determined in a study of control samples from healthy donors and cancer patients. The CDR3 has 17 residues. J gave up 5 bases and V 4 bases, and 9 bases lay outside the gene matches. Germline V gives CDR1 MDHEN, CDR2 SYDVKM. Profiling relied on immunoSEQ multiplex PCR, and the TCRdb table lists in-frame clones only, not all of them. The table shows tens of thousands of clones, with roughly 95% occurring only once. The source is a woman aged 18-29 years in good health. The J gene is TRBJ2-3, the V gene TRBV28, with 13 bases identical to TRBD2. Sequenced: blood. The CDR3 here is CASSSRTSGGTQDTQYF. The CDR3, as DNA: TGTGCCAGCAGTTCCCGGACTAGCGGGGGAACCCAAGATACGCAGTATTTT.